A selection of T cell receptor beta chains follows, all from one sample in a study of T-cell memory formation after mild COVID-19. TCRdb ran MiXCR on the 5' RACE reads and lists one entry per CDR3 protein. Counted here are hundreds of thousands of distinct CDR3 sequences, roughly 20% occurring once; the ten biggest clones make up roughly a fifth. Sequencing was performed on PBMCs or a T cell subset sorted from them (not recorded which). The receptors were gathered from a man between 18 and 35 years old who had mild COVID-19 (a few samples of this study predate the infection). Cell type and time point are not known. The CDR3 runs from the conserved cysteine through the conserved F or W. D genes are given only for firm matches. Clone size, where shown, is once, few, many, or a class for clones that have expanded.

j_call	clone_size	v_call	d_call	cdr3_nt	cdr3_aa
TRBJ2-3	few	TRBV18	-	TGTGCCAGCTCACCCCCGACTGGGATCCGCACAGATACGCAGTATTTT	CASSPPTGIRTDTQYF
TRBJ2-5	-	TRBV6-5	-	TGTGCCAGCAGTTGGGGACTTACTAGTACAGAGACCCAGTACTTC	CASSWGLTSTETQYF
TRBJ2-2	few	TRBV27	-	TGTGCCAGTGCCTCTTTCGCCGGGGAGCTGTTTTTT	CASASFAGELFF
TRBJ2-1	-	TRBV7-9	-	TGTGCCAGCAGCTTAGCGTGGTCAATCCGGGTCAATGAGCAGTTCTTC	CASSLAWSIRVNEQFF
TRBJ1-2	few	TRBV20-1	-	TGCAGTGCAAACCGGGACACCCTCTATGGCTACACCTTC	CSANRDTLYGYTF
TRBJ1-5	-	TRBV20-1	TRBD1	TGCAGTGCTAGAGGGACAGGGGGCGCAAAGCCCCAGCATTTT	CSARGTGGAKPQHF
TRBJ2-5	few	TRBV12-3/TRBV12-4	-	TGTGCCAGCAGACCGACCTGGGACCAAGAGACCCAGTACTTC	CASRPTWDQETQYF
TRBJ1-1	few	TRBV7-9	-	TGTGCCAGCAGCTCGGGGTTAGGGACTGAAGCTTTCTTT	CASSSGLGTEAFF
TRBJ1-2	-	TRBV7-8	TRBD1	TGTGCCAGCAGCTCCCCCAGGACAGGGATAAACTATGGCTACACCTTC	CASSSPRTGINYGYTF
TRBJ1-4	-	TRBV21-1	-	TGTGCCAGCAGCAAAGGAGGCGGGGTGTTGATATGTGAAAAACTGTTTTTT	CASSKGGGVLICEKLFF
TRBJ1-3	-	TRBV4-2	-	TGTGCCAGCAGCCAAGATTTCACAGGGACTGGAAACACCATATATTTT	CASSQDFTGTGNTIYF
TRBJ2-6	-	TRBV23-1	TRBD1	TGCGCCAGCAGCCCTGGGACAGGGCAGGAAGGGGGGGCCAACGTCCTGACTTTC	CASSPGTGQEGGANVLTF
TRBJ2-2	-	TRBV24-1	-	TGTGCCACCAGTGACCGAGGGGAAAACACCGGGGAGCTGTTTTTT	CATSDRGENTGELFF
TRBJ1-1	few	TRBV6-5	-	TGTGCCAGCAGTTACTCGACTGAGTTGAACACTGAAGCTTTCTTT	CASSYSTELNTEAFF
TRBJ1-1	few	TRBV12-3/TRBV12-4	-	TGTGCCAGCAGCCCCAGGGATTTTAACACTGAAGCTTTCTTT	CASSPRDFNTEAFF
TRBJ2-1	few	TRBV24-1	TRBD1	TGTGCCACCAGTGGACAGGGGCCCCGGGGGGAGCAGTTCTTC	CATSGQGPRGEQFF
TRBJ2-5	many	TRBV5-1	TRBD2	TGCGCCAGCAGCCTGATGGGGGGGCAAGAGACCCAGTACTTC	CASSLMGGQETQYF
TRBJ2-4	-	TRBV12-3/TRBV12-4	TRBD1	TGTGCCAGCAGTCTCCCGGGACAGCGGAACATTCAGTACTTC	CASSLPGQRNIQYF
TRBJ2-5	few	TRBV27	-	TGTGCCAGCAGCGTGGGCCCCCTTCGAGAGACCCAGTACTTC	CASSVGPLRETQYF
TRBJ1-2	few	TRBV9	-	TGTGCCAGCAGCGTAGACACAGGGTGGGACGGCTACACCTTC	CASSVDTGWDGYTF
TRBJ2-5	few	TRBV4-1	-	TGCGCCAGCAGCCAAGTTGCAGGCGAAGAGACCCAGTACTTC	CASSQVAGEETQYF
TRBJ2-3	-	TRBV5-5	-	TGTGCCAGCAGCTTGTCGCAGGGAGGCACCACAGATACGCAGTATTTT	CASSLSQGGTTDTQYF
TRBJ2-1	few	TRBV7-6	-	TGTGCCAGCAGCATTAGTTTGGGCGATGAGCAGTTCTTC	CASSISLGDEQFF
TRBJ1-2	-	TRBV29-1	-	TGCAGCGTTGAATGGCAGGAGGGCTATGGCTACACCTTC	CSVEWQEGYGYTF
TRBJ1-1	-	TRBV7-2	-	TGTGCCAGCAGTGGCGGACATTCGAACACTGAAGCTTTCTTT	CASSGGHSNTEAFF
TRBJ1-3	-	TRBV28	-	TGTGCCAGCAGGGAAGGCGTGGGTCTCTCTGGAAACACCATATATTTT	CASREGVGLSGNTIYF
TRBJ1-1	few	TRBV18	-	TGTGCCAGCTCACCACCGTGGGGGCGGACTGAAGCTTTCTTT	CASSPPWGRTEAFF
TRBJ2-5	-	TRBV18	TRBD2	TGTGCCAGCTCACCACCCCCAGGGACGGGGGGAGAGACCCAGTACTTC	CASSPPPGTGGETQYF
TRBJ1-4	-	TRBV28	TRBD1	TGTGCCAGCAGTTCTCCGGGACAGGATCGGGAACTGTTTTTT	CASSSPGQDRELFF
TRBJ2-2	-	TRBV21-1	-	TGTGCCAGCAGCAAAGCCTTCGGGGTTAGGAGCCGGGAGCTGTTTTTT	CASSKAFGVRSRELFF
TRBJ2-3	-	TRBV10-3	-	TGTGCCATCGGGTGGTTAAGTTCCACAGATACGCAGTATTTT	CAIGWLSSTDTQYF
TRBJ1-5	few	TRBV19	-	TGTGCCAGTAGTGGGCTAAATCAGCCCCAGCATTTT	CASSGLNQPQHF
TRBJ2-7	many	TRBV30	-	TGTGCCTGGAGTTTGAGAGGGGGGGGACGGCAGTACTTC	CAWSLRGGGRQYF
TRBJ1-4	-	TRBV18	-	TGTGCCAGCTCACCACCCGCACAGCGTAATGAAAAACTGTTTTTT	CASSPPAQRNEKLFF
TRBJ2-1	few	TRBV4-2	-	TGTGCCACCCGAGGGGGGGGCCACAATGAGCAGTTCTTC	CATRGGGHNEQFF
TRBJ2-2	few	TRBV29-1	-	TGCAGCGTTACAGGAAGCAACACCGGGGAGCTGTTTTTT	CSVTGSNTGELFF
TRBJ2-5	few	TRBV7-2	-	TGTGCCAGCAGCCCGGTCCGAGGGGAGACCCAGTACTTC	CASSPVRGETQYF
TRBJ1-6	many	TRBV5-6	TRBD1	TGTGCCAGCAGCGCGGACAGGGGGAATTCACCCCTCCACTTT	CASSADRGNSPLHF
TRBJ2-1	few	TRBV5-1	-	TGCGCCAGCAGCTTGTATAGCTCCTACAATGAGCAGTTCTTC	CASSLYSSYNEQFF
TRBJ1-1	-	TRBV30	TRBD1	TGTGCCTGGGGACAGGGGACGGCTGAAGCTTTCTTT	CAWGQGTAEAFF
TRBJ2-7	few	TRBV5-1	-	TGCGCCAGCAGCTTGGGCTTAGCAGGGAAGGCCTACGAGCAGTACTTC	CASSLGLAGKAYEQYF
TRBJ2-1	-	TRBV5-1	-	TGCGCCAGCAGCCAGGCCCAGGGTCCCCACAATGAGCAGTTCTTC	CASSQAQGPHNEQFF
TRBJ1-2	few	TRBV23-1	-	TGCGCCAGCGAGTTACCCCAGGGGCTCTATGGCTACACCTTC	CASELPQGLYGYTF
TRBJ2-1	few	TRBV27	TRBD2	TGTGCCAGCAGTTTATTAAGCGGGGGGCCCTACAATGAGCAGTTCTTC	CASSLLSGGPYNEQFF
TRBJ2-1	-	TRBV9	-	TGTGCCAGCGGTGGTAGAGGGTCCTACAATGAGCAGTTCTTC	CASGGRGSYNEQFF
TRBJ1-1	many	TRBV7-8	TRBD1	TGTGCCAGCAGCTTAGCCGCAACAGGGGGCAGTGAAGCTTTCTTT	CASSLAATGGSEAFF
TRBJ1-4	many	TRBV9	-	TGTGCCAGCAGTCAAGACCAGGGTGAAAAACTGTTTTTT	CASSQDQGEKLFF
TRBJ1-5	few	TRBV24-1	TRBD1	TGTGCCACCAGTGACGGGACAGGGGTTGGACAGCCCCAGCATTTT	CATSDGTGVGQPQHF